These T cell receptor beta chains were read from a single sample in a study of T-cell memory formation after mild COVID-19. TCRdb passed the 5' RACE reads through MiXCR, listing each CDR3 protein once. The sample consists of approximately 340,000 distinct CDR3 sequences, roughly 15% of them appearing once. Sequencing was done on a sample of PBMCs or a T cell subset sorted from them (not recorded which). These TCRs come from a man aged 18 to 35 who had mild COVID-19 (a few samples of this study predate the infection). Cell type and time point are not known. The CDR3 runs from the conserved cysteine through the conserved F or W. D genes are given only for firm matches. For some rows the clone size is stated as once, few or many, or as a class when expanded; others skip it.

size	V	D	J	CDR3	DNA
NA	TRBV4-2	NA	TRBJ1-6	CASSWGADGNSPLHF	TGTGCCAGCAGCTGGGGAGCGGACGGAAATTCACCCCTCCACTTT
few	TRBV6-2/TRBV6-3	NA	TRBJ2-1	CASSLGPMIQQFF	TGTGCCAGCAGTTTGGGTCCTATGATTCAGCAGTTCTTC
few	TRBV10-3	TRBD1	TRBJ1-4	CAIRADRGGEKLFF	TGTGCCATCAGGGCGGACAGGGGTGGTGAAAAACTGTTTTTT
few	TRBV3-1	NA	TRBJ2-6	CASSQDVGWVGPGANVLTF	TGTGCCAGCAGCCAAGATGTGGGATGGGTGGGCCCTGGGGCCAACGTCCTGACTTTC
many	TRBV12-3/TRBV12-4	NA	TRBJ2-1	CASSWRGSSYNEQFF	TGTGCCAGCAGTTGGCGAGGGAGCTCCTACAATGAGCAGTTCTTC
NA	TRBV6-1	TRBD2	TRBJ2-1	CASSEANGAGDLYNEQFF	TGTGCCAGCAGTGAAGCGAATGGAGCGGGGGACCTCTACAATGAGCAGTTCTTC
many	TRBV7-9	NA	TRBJ2-2	CASSPSTGELFF	TGTGCCAGCAGCCCTTCCACCGGGGAGCTGTTTTTT
NA	TRBV29-1	NA	TRBJ1-1	CSVEVGATMNTEAFF	TGCAGCGTTGAGGTAGGTGCTACTATGAACACTGAAGCTTTCTTT
few	TRBV30	NA	TRBJ1-2	CACSGGNYGYTF	TGTGCCTGTTCTGGGGGGAACTATGGCTACACCTTC
NA	TRBV7-9	TRBD2	TRBJ2-5	CASSTGLAGGETQYF	TGTGCCAGCAGCACCGGACTAGCGGGGGGAGAGACCCAGTACTTC
many	TRBV5-1	NA	TRBJ2-7	CASSLGVSSYEQYF	TGCGCCAGCAGCTTGGGGGTATCGTCCTACGAGCAGTACTTC
NA	TRBV5-1	TRBD1	TRBJ2-2	CASSLTPFRGYTGELFF	TGCGCCAGCAGCTTGACCCCTTTCAGGGGGTACACCGGGGAGCTGTTTTTT
NA	TRBV7-8	NA	TRBJ2-5	CASSWDGRGTQYF	TGTGCCAGCAGCTGGGACGGCCGGGGGACCCAGTACTTC
many	TRBV5-1	NA	TRBJ1-2	CASSLGEEVYGYTF	TGCGCCAGCAGCTTAGGAGAAGAGGTCTATGGCTACACCTTC
few	TRBV6-5	NA	TRBJ2-3	CASSTPRTGGTQYF	TGTGCCAGCAGCACCCCCCGCACCGGAGGTACGCAGTATTTT
NA	TRBV4-1	TRBD1	TRBJ1-5	CASRRRDRSGHF	TGCGCCAGCAGAAGGAGGGACAGGTCGGGGCATTTT
NA	TRBV10-3	TRBD1	TRBJ2-1	CAIRTGTGVYNEQFF	TGTGCCATCAGGACCGGGACAGGAGTCTACAATGAGCAGTTCTTC
few	TRBV29-1	NA	TRBJ2-5	CSVVKRPQETQYF	TGCAGCGTTGTCAAGCGACCACAAGAGACCCAGTACTTC
few	TRBV4-3	NA	TRBJ2-1	CASSQESNEQFF	TGCGCCAGCAGCCAAGAGAGCAATGAGCAGTTCTTC
few	TRBV30	NA	TRBJ2-1	CAWSVYSYNEQFF	TGTGCCTGGAGTGTCTACAGTTACAATGAGCAGTTCTTC
NA	TRBV4-1	NA	TRBJ2-7	CASSQTGATYEQYF	TGCGCCAGCAGCCAGACTGGGGCGACCTACGAGCAGTACTTC
many	TRBV5-5	TRBD2	TRBJ2-1	CASSIQRGTGNEQFF	TGTGCCAGCAGTATTCAGCGGGGGACTGGGAATGAGCAGTTCTTC
NA	TRBV7-5	NA	TRBJ2-2	CISVPEARGIDTTGELFF	NA
NA	TRBV27	NA	TRBJ2-1	CASSLTGPYNEQFF	TGTGCCAGCAGTTTGACCGGTCCCTACAATGAGCAGTTCTTC
NA	TRBV6-2/TRBV6-3	NA	TRBJ1-1	CASSPPVTEAFF	TGTGCCAGCAGTCCGCCCGTAACTGAAGCTTTCTTT
few	TRBV9	NA	TRBJ2-5	CASSVAPRAGETQYF	TGTGCCAGCAGCGTAGCCCCCCGGGCCGGGGAGACCCAGTACTTC
few	TRBV10-3	TRBD1	TRBJ2-4	CASQTGEANIQYF	TGTGCCTCCCAGACAGGGGAGGCCAACATTCAGTACTTC
few	TRBV4-1	NA	TRBJ2-1	CASSRRGNEQFF	TGCGCCAGCAGCCGTCGGGGTAATGAGCAGTTCTTC
NA	TRBV4-2	NA	TRBJ2-1	CASSQGISPWNEQFF	TGTGCCAGCAGCCAAGGGATTAGCCCCTGGAATGAGCAGTTCTTC
few	TRBV20-1	TRBD1	TRBJ1-1	CSARIPRGRTEAFF	TGCAGTGCTAGGATCCCAAGGGGGCGCACTGAAGCTTTCTTT
many	TRBV20-1	NA	TRBJ2-3	CSAERSTDTQYF	TGCAGTGCTGAAAGGTCCACAGATACGCAGTATTTT
few	TRBV6-1	NA	TRBJ2-5	CASSDGTGTQYF	TGTGCCAGCAGTGATGGGACGGGGACCCAGTACTTC
NA	TRBV28	NA	TRBJ2-3	CASIQGTDTQYF	TGTGCCAGCATCCAGGGCACAGATACGCAGTATTTT
NA	TRBV7-2	NA	TRBJ1-6	CASRPDGGGHSPLHF	TGTGCCAGCAGGCCGGACGGCGGAGGTCATTCACCCCTCCACTTT
NA	TRBV7-8	NA	TRBJ1-2	CASSLGEFSYGYTF	TGTGCCAGCAGCTTGGGGGAGTTCAGCTATGGCTACACCTTC
NA	TRBV10-3	NA	TRBJ1-2	CAIGRTDNYGYTF	TGTGCCATCGGACGGACCGATAACTATGGCTACACCTTC
many	TRBV12-3/TRBV12-4	NA	TRBJ2-5	CASAKRGNQETQYF	TGTGCCAGCGCTAAGAGGGGCAACCAAGAGACCCAGTACTTC
NA	TRBV19	NA	TRBJ2-1	CASSIWGAGAYNEQFF	TGTGCCAGTAGTATCTGGGGGGCAGGGGCCTACAATGAGCAGTTCTTC
few	TRBV6-5	NA	TRBJ1-4	CASRSGRIATNEKLFF	TGTGCCAGCAGATCCGGACGGATTGCAACTAATGAAAAACTGTTTTTT
few	TRBV9	NA	TRBJ1-2	CASSALGGQYGYTF	TGTGCCAGCAGCGCTCTGGGGGGGCAGTATGGCTACACCTTC
few	TRBV20-1	NA	TRBJ2-5	CSALQGQETQYF	TGCAGTGCGCTACAGGGTCAAGAGACCCAGTACTTC
NA	TRBV4-2	NA	TRBJ1-2	CASSQVWDGGAKDGYTF	TGTGCCAGCAGCCAAGTATGGGACGGGGGAGCCAAGGATGGCTACACCTTC
few	TRBV6-2/TRBV6-3	NA	TRBJ2-5	CASSPHRGGQETQYF	TGTGCCAGCAGCCCTCACCGGGGAGGCCAAGAGACCCAGTACTTC
few	TRBV4-3	NA	TRBJ1-2	CASSQDRGGANYGYTF	TGCGCCAGCAGCCAAGATCGCGGGGGCGCGAACTATGGCTACACCTTC
NA	TRBV5-1	NA	TRBJ2-5	CASSLWSKEETQYF	TGCGCCAGCAGCTTGTGGTCGAAAGAAGAGACCCAGTACTTC
few	TRBV12-3/TRBV12-4	TRBD2	TRBJ2-1	CASSLVAAGGSYNEQFF	TGTGCCAGCAGTTTAGTCGCAGCGGGGGGCTCCTACAATGAGCAGTTCTTC
few	TRBV27	TRBD2	TRBJ2-5	CASSLISGGLETQYF	TGTGCCAGCAGTTTAATTTCGGGGGGGCTGGAGACCCAGTACTTC
few	TRBV6-6	NA	TRBJ1-1	CASSPPVSDREAEAFF	TGTGCCAGCAGCCCACCGGTGTCAGATCGGGAAGCTGAAGCTTTCTTT
NA	TRBV6-1	NA	TRBJ2-2	CASSEYFPNTGELFF	TGTGCCAGCAGTGAATACTTCCCGAACACCGGGGAGCTGTTTTTT
few	TRBV4-2	NA	TRBJ1-3	CASSHRQESGNTIYF	TGTGCCAGCAGCCACCGACAGGAGTCTGGAAACACCATATATTTT
many	TRBV20-1	NA	TRBJ2-3	CSAPRPPAVTQYF	TGCAGTGCTCCTCGGCCCCCTGCTGTTACGCAGTATTTT
NA	TRBV5-1	NA	TRBJ1-4	CASSLRRGGLEKLFF	TGCGCCAGCAGCCTCAGACGGGGAGGGCTTGAAAAACTGTTTTTT
NA	TRBV6-4	TRBD2	TRBJ2-3	CASSELGGGTDTQYF	TGTGCCAGCAGTGAACTTGGGGGGGGCACAGATACGCAGTATTTT
NA	TRBV7-2	NA	TRBJ1-5	CASSSPTGDQPQHF	TGTGCCAGCAGCTCCCCGACAGGTGATCAGCCCCAGCATTTT
many	TRBV11-2	NA	TRBJ2-5	CASSLMGGEETQYF	TGTGCCAGCAGCCTTATGGGGGGAGAAGAGACCCAGTACTTC
NA	TRBV4-1	NA	TRBJ2-7	CASSQQTADSYEQYF	TGCGCCAGCAGCCAGCAGACAGCGGACTCCTACGAGCAGTACTTC
NA	TRBV6-5	NA	TRBJ1-4	CASSYSGGRREKLFF	TGTGCCAGCAGTTATTCGGGGGGGCGAAGAGAAAAACTGTTTTTT
few	TRBV29-1	NA	TRBJ1-5	CSVAGQSNQPQHF	TGCAGCGTTGCGGGCCAGAGCAATCAGCCCCAGCATTTT